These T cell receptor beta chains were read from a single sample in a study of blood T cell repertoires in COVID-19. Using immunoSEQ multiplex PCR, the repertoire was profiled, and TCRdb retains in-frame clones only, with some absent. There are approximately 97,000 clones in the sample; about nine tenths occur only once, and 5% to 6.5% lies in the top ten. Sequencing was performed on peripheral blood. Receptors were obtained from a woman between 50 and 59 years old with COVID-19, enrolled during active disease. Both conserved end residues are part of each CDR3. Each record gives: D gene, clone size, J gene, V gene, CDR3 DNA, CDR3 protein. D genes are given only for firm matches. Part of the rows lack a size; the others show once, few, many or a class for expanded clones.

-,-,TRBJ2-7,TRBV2,TGTGCCAGCAGTTACAGGGCCAGTGTTTTGTTTGCCTACGAGCAGTACTTC,CASSYRASVLFAYEQYF
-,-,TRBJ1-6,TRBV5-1,TGCGCCAGCAGGGGCGGGCAGGATAATTCACCCCTCCACTTT,CASRGGQDNSPLHF
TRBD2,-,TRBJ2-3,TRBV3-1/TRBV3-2,TGTGCCAGCAGCCAAGGGAGGACTAGCGGGGGGGACACAGATACGCAGTATTTT,CASSQGRTSGGDTDTQYF
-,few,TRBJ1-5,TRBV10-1,TGCGCCAGCGAACCAGATAGCAATCAGCCCCAGCATTTT,CASEPDSNQPQHF
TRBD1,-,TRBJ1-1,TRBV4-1,TGCGCCAGCAGCCAAGAGGGACAGGTGAACACTGAAGCTTTCTTT,CASSQEGQVNTEAFF
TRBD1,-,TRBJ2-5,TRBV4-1,TGCGCCAGCAGCAGGACAGGGGGTGAGACCCAGTACTTC,CASSRTGGETQYF
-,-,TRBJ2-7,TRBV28,TGTGCCAGCAGTTTAGGCACCTTCTACGAGCAGTACTTC,CASSLGTFYEQYF
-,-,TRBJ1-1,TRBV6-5,TGTGCCAGCAGTTACTCCGGCAGCCTAGAGGCTGAAGCTTTCTTT,CASSYSGSLEAEAFF
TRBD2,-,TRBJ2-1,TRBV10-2,TGCGCCAGCAGTGAACTAGCGGGGAACAATGAGCAGTTCTTC,CASSELAGNNEQFF
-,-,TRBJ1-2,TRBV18,TGTGCCAGCTCACCACCTGGACAGACCCCTTCCTATGGCTACACCTTC,CASSPPGQTPSYGYTF
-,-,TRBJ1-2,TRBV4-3,TGCGCCAGCAGCCAAGATTCAGGGGAGCCCTATGGCTACACCTTC,CASSQDSGEPYGYTF
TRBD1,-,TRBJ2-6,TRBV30,TGTGCCTACGGGACAGGGGGCGCTTCTGGGGCCAACGTCCTGACTTTC,CAYGTGGASGANVLTF
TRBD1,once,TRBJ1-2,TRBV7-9,TGTGCCAGCCCCGACAGGGTCGTCTATGGCTACACCTTC,CASPDRVVYGYTF
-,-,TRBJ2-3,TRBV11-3,TGTGCCAGCAGCTTAAGTGGGCCCACAGATACGCAGTATTTT,CASSLSGPTDTQYF
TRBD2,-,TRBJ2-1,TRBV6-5,TGTGCCAGCAGTTACTCAATAGCGGGGGGGCCCAATGAGCAGTTCTTC,CASSYSIAGGPNEQFF